The subject of this entry is one T cell receptor (beta chain). This clone's antigen is unknown. Nothing much larger sits one base from this clone, and base qualities are not available. TCRbeta CDR3 regions were amplified from genomic DNA by means of the immunoSEQ Assay, a bias-controlled multiplex PCR. Concerning the study's data processing: The number of nucleated cells in each sample was estimated from the amplification of reference gene primers within the assay. To quantify the absolute abundance of each unique TCRbeta CDR3 rearrangement, sequence reads were collapsed and filtered. For each sample, productive Simpson clonality was calculated as the square root of Simpson's diversity index across productive rearrangements. Drawn from immuneACCESS, this table holds only the in-frame rearrangements with V and J called that TCRdb kept. Clones are partly lost; checked studies trace under half to an unresolved V gene and leave the rest unexplained. V and J calls plus clone size are reproduced from that table; the DNA served to infer D and trimming. The sample includes about 140,000 clones, with about 80% observed a single time. Around a sixth of the sample is held by the ten biggest clonotypes.

This specimen belongs to a study of blood T cell repertoires in COVID-19 (TCRdb year 2020). Describing the broader study: Samples from collaborators originated in the United States, Italy and Spain and spanned both the acute and convalescent phases of COVID-19. The material from the prospective study consisted of cDNA or gDNA derived from T cells, B-cell-depleted T cells, or PBMCs. The dataset comprised deeply sampled blood TCRbeta repertoires from subjects exposed to, actively infected with, or recovered from COVID-19. The repertoires were released in a freely available public database intended as a resource for research on the immune response to SARS-CoV-2. The samples were drawn from two sources: the first 160 participants of the ongoing ImmuneRACE study, and some 1,300 subjects contributed by 6 global collaborators. Nearly every sample came with metadata listing a de-identified subject ID, COVID-19 status, age in years and sex. Where available, HLA class I and class II types were taken from metadata supplied by the sample provider and were not determined by assay-based typing.

Summary of the overall study and its limitations: The amount of clinical and demographic metadata varied by source and participant and was provided uncurated.

The collaborating institutions used their own protocols to collect whole blood in K2EDTA tubes. Collaborator samples were shipped for TCRbeta analysis as frozen whole blood, isolated PBMCs, or DNA extracted from either sample type. The germline V gene encodes CDR1 SGHAT and CDR2 FQNNGV. Taken from cysteine to phenylalanine, the CDR3 has 16 residues. The sequence is cut down to CDR3 DNA, 48 bases in frame from base 1. Ends trimmed: V by 1 base, J by 2 bases; bases unmatched to a gene: 7. The TCR sequence derives from a man aged 50 to 59 with acute or convalescent COVID-19. The specimen was peripheral blood. The rearranged chain carries TRBV11-2 and TRBJ1-2; 7 bases in the middle match TRBD1. For the CDR3, the sequence is CASSLGNRGSNYGYTF. In nucleotides, the sequence is TGTGCCAGCAGCTTAGGCAACAGGGGCTCGAACTATGGCTACACCTTC.